Presented here are 27 T cell receptor beta chains from one specimen sequenced in a study of chemoradiotherapy in HPV16-positive cancers. Sequencing used immunoSEQ multiplex PCR; TCRdb keeps in-frame clones, though not all of them. The table has 30,000 to 40,000 clones, roughly 77% seen once; the top ten hold 3.5% to 4%. The input for sequencing was blood, taken from a patient who underwent chemoradiotherapy. The receptors were sampled from a human donor with HPV-associated anogenital cancer.

This chain links TRBV2 with TRBJ2-3; 8 nucleotides align to TRBD2. Trimming took 8 bases from V and 4 from J; bases not matched to a gene: 5. The CDR3 consists of 13 residues. The germline CDR1 and CDR2 sequences are SNHLY and FYNNEI. The CDR3 region is CASLTSAADTQYF. CDR3 bases: TGTGCCAGCCTGACTAGCGCCGCAGATACGCAGTATTTT.

The chain recombines TRBV2 with TRBJ2-7, with TRBD2 matching over 10 bases. J gave up 7 bases and V 6 bases, and 9 bases lay outside the gene matches. In germline, CDR1 is SNHLY, CDR2 FYNNEI. This CDR3 has 14 residues. The DNA for the CDR3 is TGTGCCAGCAGGACGGGGACTAGCGCATGGGAGCAGTACTTC. The encoded protein is CASRTGTSAWEQYF.

The chain uses TRBV4-3 and TRBJ1-1; D perhaps matches TRBD1 (6 bases). The germline V gene has CDR1 LGHNA and CDR2 YSLEER. The CDR3 extends over 16 amino acids. V shed 0 bases and J shed 4 bases, with 15 bases lying between them. CDR3 DNA: TGCGCCAGCAGCCAAGATCGTAGGAACAGGGCCACTGAAGCTTTCTTT. Translating gives CASSQDRRNRATEAFF.

The chain employs TRBV18 and TRBJ1-5; D unresolved. The CDR3 contains 12 residues. The V and J ends lost 2 bases and 7 bases respectively, with 6 bases between them. The germline CDR1 and CDR2 sequences are KGHSH and LQKENI. The DNA for the CDR3 is TGTGCCAGCTCACCATCAAACCAGCCCCAGCATTTT. It yields the protein CASSPSNQPQHF.

The chain recombines TRBV7-2 with TRBJ2-2; no definite D call. The CDR3 runs to 14 residues. The germline V gene has CDR1 SGHTA and CDR2 FQGNSA. V was cut by 0 bases and J by 3 bases, with 5 bases left in between. The CDR3 region is CASSLARHTGELFF. DNA for the CDR3: TGTGCCAGCAGCTTAGCTCGGCACACCGGGGAGCTGTTTTTT.

The chain uses TRBV13 and TRBJ2-5; TRBD2 matches 9 bases. The CDR3 covers 17 residues. V dropped 4 bases and J dropped 4; count of bases not matched to a gene: 13. Looked up from germline, CDR1 is PRHDT and CDR2 is FYEKMQ (reference sequence). CDR3 sequence: CASSSREAGGLAETQYF. In DNA form, the CDR3 reads TGTGCCAGCAGCTCCAGGGAGGCGGGGGGGCTCGCAGAGACCCAGTACTTC.

The chain carries TRBV6-1 and TRBJ1-2, with TRBD1 identical over 7 bases. Germline CDR1 MNHNS, CDR2 SASEGT. V lost 5 bases and J lost 8; bases outside the gene matches: 11. There are 14 residues in the CDR3. DNA of the CDR3: TGTGCCAGCAGTATCACAGGGGACTGGGCCGGCTACACCTTC. It encodes CASSITGDWAGYTF.

This chain connects TRBV11-1 to TRBJ2-3, with 9 nucleotides matching TRBD2. The CDR3 is 14 residues long. V trimming: 4 bases; J trimming: 8 bases; junction bases outside the gene matches: 7. From germline, CDR1 is SGHAT and CDR2 FQDESV (reference sequence). CDR3 nucleotides: TGTGCCAGCAGCTCGCAGCGGGGGGAGGCTACGCAGTATTTT. Amino acids: CASSSQRGEATQYF.

V gene TRBV7-2 combines with J gene TRBJ2-5, with no clear D. The ends were cut back, 1 base at V and 1 base at J, with 4 bases in the middle. Germline V CDR1 and CDR2: SGHTA, FQGNSA. The CDR3 is 13 amino acids. CDR3 DNA sequence: TGTGCCAGCAGCTTAGAGATCCAAGAGACCCAGTACTTC. It yields the protein CASSLEIQETQYF. Based on the CDR3 plus reference TRBV7-2 and TRBJ2-5, the full variable domain is GAGVSQSPSNKVTEKGKDVELRCDPISGHTALYWYRQSLGQGLEFLIYFQGNSAPDKSGLPSDRFSAERTGGSVSTLTIQRTQQEDSAVYLCASSLEIQETQYFGPGTRLLVL.

The V gene is TRBV7-9, the J gene TRBJ1-2; D is unclear. CDR1 is SEHNR and CDR2 is FQNEAQ in the germline V gene (reference sequence). The CDR3 extends over 13 amino acids. Trimming removed 6 bases at V and 8 bases at J, with 16 bases between. The DNA for the CDR3 is TGTGCCAGCAGTAATTTGGATTATGGGGGCTACACCTTC. This gives the protein CASSNLDYGGYTF.

This clone was picked up one time. The chain combines TRBV10-3 with TRBJ2-2; 9 bases are shared with TRBD2. After removal of 7 bases from V and 2 bases from J, the junction contained 11 bases not matched to a gene. Germline lookup yields CDR1 ENHRY and CDR2 SYGVKD. The CDR3 consists of 17 residues. The CDR3: CAIKKAGGLANTGELFF. The CDR3 DNA is TGTGCCATCAAGAAGGCGGGGGGGCTCGCAAACACCGGGGAGCTGTTTTTT.

The sample holds a few counts of this clone. The chain links TRBV27 to TRBJ1-2; TRBD1 might be the D (5 bases). V was pared by 5 bases and J by 2 bases, with 27 bases between. The CDR3 is 19 amino acids. Germline-derived CDR1 and CDR2 are MNHEY and SMNVEV (reference sequence). The CDR3 here is CASSPTPVGAGIPNYGYTF. DNA of the CDR3: TGTGCCAGCAGTCCAACCCCCGTCGGGGCAGGGATCCCCAACTATGGCTACACCTTC.

This clone came up once. This chain uses TRBV27 with TRBJ2-3; no clear D gene. The CDR3 sequence is 13 residues long. CDR1 and CDR2 (germline): MNHEY, SMNVEV (reference sequence). Trimming shortened V by 8 bases and J by 2 bases, and 11 bases separated the two germline ends. CDR3 bases: TGTGCCAGCCCTACGGATGTCACAGATACGCAGTATTTT. This sequence encodes CASPTDVTDTQYF.

This chain joins TRBV4-3 and TRBJ1-6; D is undetermined. V dropped 5 bases and J dropped 5 bases, with 7 bases sitting between them. The CDR3 contains 13 residues. CDR1 is LGHNA and CDR2 is YSLEER in the germline V gene. The CDR3 sequence is CASSVGNNSPLHF. DNA of the CDR3: TGCGCCAGCAGCGTTGGGAATAATTCACCCCTCCACTTT.

CDR3 nucleotide sequence: TGTGCCAGCAGCCTCTCTGGAAACACCATATATTTT. Its protein is CASSLSGNTIYF. The rearrangement uses TRBV11-2 and TRBJ1-3; no clear D. This CDR3 is 12 amino acids long. From germline, CDR1 is SGHAT and CDR2 FQNNGV. V was pared by 5 bases and J by 0 bases, with 2 bases between.

This chain connects TRBV4-3 to TRBJ2-2, with 7 bases lining up with TRBD2. The CDR3 is 18 amino acids. V shed 0 bases, J shed 5 bases, and the junction held 12 bases outside the gene matches. Germline-derived CDR1 and CDR2 are LGHNA and YSLEER. CDR3 in DNA: TGCGCCAGCAGCCAAGATCTGGGAGGACTAGGGTCGACCGGGGAGCTGTTTTTT. Translation gives CASSQDLGGLGSTGELFF.

This sequence joins TRBV20-1 and TRBJ2-5, with D unclear. V was cut by 6 bases and J by 4 bases, with 9 bases left in between. The CDR3 extends over 11 amino acids. Germline-derived CDR1 and CDR2 are DFQATT and SNEGSKA (reference sequence). The CDR3 bases are TGCAGTGCCCCTCGGGCAGAGACCCAGTACTTC. Translating gives CSAPRAETQYF.

The chain employs TRBV14 and TRBJ1-2; the D gene is possibly TRBD1 (5 bases). Germline CDR1 SGHDN, CDR2 FVKESK. V lost 1 base, J lost 10 bases, and 13 bases lay in between. The CDR3 covers 13 residues. The DNA of the CDR3 is TGTGCCAGCAGCCAAGTGGGCAGGGAGGTCTACACCTTC. This encodes CASSQVGREVYTF.

The J gene is TRBJ2-1, the V gene TRBV5-5; 11 nucleotides match TRBD2. The CDR3 is made up of 15 amino acids. Unmatched junction bases numbered 4, after V lost 2 bases and J lost 6 bases. Germline CDR1 SGHKS, CDR2 YYEKEE (reference sequence). This CDR3 reads CASSLVAGGRNEQFF. DNA of the CDR3: TGTGCCAGCAGCTTAGTAGCGGGGGGGCGCAATGAGCAGTTCTTC.

This clone was seen only a few times. The genes are TRBV9 and TRBJ1-1; D might be TRBD1 (5 bases). The ends were cut back, 4 bases at V and 4 bases at J, with 11 bases in the middle. The CDR3 sequence is 13 residues long. The germline V gene has CDR1 SGDLS and CDR2 YYNGEE. CDR3 sequence reads: CASSLDGGTEAFF. The CDR3 DNA is TGTGCCAGCAGCTTAGACGGGGGCACTGAAGCTTTCTTT. The variable domain in full, with the rest retrieved from reference TRBV9 and TRBJ1-1, is DSGVTQTPKHLITATGQRVTLRCSPRSGDLSVYWYQQSLDQGLQFLIQYYNGEERAKGNILERFSAQQFPDLHSELNLSSLELGDSALYFCASSLDGGTEAFFGQGTRLTVV.

This clone was counted once. J is TRBJ2-5 and V is TRBV13; no firm D call. Germline CDR1 PRHDT, CDR2 FYEKMQ (reference sequence). This CDR3 comprises 15 residues. The germline V and J ends were trimmed by 1 base and 1 base, with 10 bases remaining between them. CDR3 DNA sequence: TGTGCCAGCAGCTTAGTCGTCGACGCCCAAGAGACCCAGTACTTC. As protein: CASSLVVDAQETQYF.

This clone was observed a handful of times. The chain links TRBV27 to TRBJ1-1, with a weak D call TRBD1 (6 bases). Germline V lookup: CDR1 MNHEY, CDR2 SMNVEV (reference sequence). Between the trimmed V and J ends, which lost 4 bases and 11 bases, there was a span of 26 bases. The CDR3 totals 16 residues. CDR3: CASSSSPGRRGLVAFF. The DNA for the CDR3 is TGTGCCAGCAGTTCCTCCCCGGGGAGGAGGGGGTTAGTTGCTTTCTTT.

The chain couples TRBV18 to TRBJ2-5; D call uncertain. V lost 4 bases, J lost 2 bases, and 11 bases lay in between. The CDR3 consists of 14 residues. CDR1 and CDR2 (germline): KGHSH, LQKENI. CDR3 sequence (DNA): TGTGCCAGCTCACGTCAGAACAATCAAGAGACCCAGTACTTC. Translating gives CASSRQNNQETQYF.

The chain couples TRBV7-6 to TRBJ2-7, with D possibly TRBD2 on 7 matching bases. The CDR3 runs to 14 residues. Germline values: CDR1 SGHVS, CDR2 FNYEAQ. Trimming stripped 6 bases from V and 2 bases from J, with 14 bases between. This CDR3 reads CASRRGGGPYEQYF. In DNA form, the CDR3 reads TGTGCCAGCAGGAGGGGCGGGGGCCCCTACGAGCAGTACTTC. The variable domain in full, completed from reference TRBV7-6 and TRBJ2-7, reads GAGVSQSPRYKVTKRGQDVALRCDPISGHVSLYWYRQALGQGPEFLTYFNYEAQQDKSGLPNDRFSAERPEGSISTLTIQRTEQRDSAMYRCASRRGGGPYEQYFGPGTRLTVT.

The CDR3, as DNA: TGTGCCAGCAGCTTAGCGGTAGGGACAGGAGGGGATCAGCCCCAGCATTTT. The encoded protein is CASSLAVGTGGDQPQHF. This chain links TRBV7-9 with TRBJ1-5, with 8 bases fitting TRBD1. V lost 0 bases to trimming and J lost 5 bases; unmatched junction nucleotides: 9. Germline-derived CDR1 and CDR2 are SEHNR and FQNEAQ (reference sequence). The CDR3 spans 17 residues.

The table lists this clone with a few counts. The gene calls are TRBV30 and TRBJ1-5; no clear D gene. V lost 0 bases and J 1 base, leaving 4 bases between the germline ends. The V gene's germline CDR1 is GTSNPN and CDR2 SVGIG (reference sequence). The CDR3 extends over 13 amino acids. In DNA form, the CDR3 reads TGTGCCTGGAGTGTATTCAGCAATCAGCCCCAGCATTTT. Translation: CAWSVFSNQPQHF.

The chain employs TRBV5-4 and TRBJ1-2, with D possibly TRBD1 on 5 matching bases. The CDR3 spans 15 residues. Germline assignment: CDR1 SGHNT and CDR2 YYREEE (reference sequence). V shed 0 bases and J shed 3 bases, with 12 bases lying between them. CDR3 nucleotide sequence: TGTGCCAGCAGCTTGGCCGGGGGGGTCGACTATGGCTACACCTTC. Its translation is CASSLAGGVDYGYTF. The full variable domain, with the rest looked up from reference TRBV5-4 and TRBJ1-2, is ETGVTQSPTHLIKTRGQQVTLRCSSQSGHNTVSWYQQALGQGPQFIFQYYREEENGRGNFPPRFSGLQFPNYSSELNVNALELDDSALYLCASSLAGGVDYGYTFGSGTRLTVV.